This T cell receptor beta chain was found in a study of cytomegalovirus exposure and HLA in healthy donors. TCRdb keeps only in-frame clones here, not all; method: immunoSEQ multiplex PCR. The repertoire includes 190,000 or so clones, roughly 88% of them detected once, and 13% sits in the top ten. This clone was seen many times. Sample: PBMCs. This receptor was identified in a woman in her thirties in good health and CMV-seropositive.

Written as DNA, the CDR3 is TGTGCCAGTAGTAGCGGGAGAACCACCTACGAGCAGTACTTC. Translated: CASSSGRTTYEQYF. The gene calls are TRBV19 and TRBJ2-7; 7 bases fit TRBD2. J gave up 2 bases and V 4 bases, and 5 bases lay outside the gene matches. CDR1 and CDR2 (germline): LNHDA, SQIVND (reference sequence). CDR3 length: 14 residues.